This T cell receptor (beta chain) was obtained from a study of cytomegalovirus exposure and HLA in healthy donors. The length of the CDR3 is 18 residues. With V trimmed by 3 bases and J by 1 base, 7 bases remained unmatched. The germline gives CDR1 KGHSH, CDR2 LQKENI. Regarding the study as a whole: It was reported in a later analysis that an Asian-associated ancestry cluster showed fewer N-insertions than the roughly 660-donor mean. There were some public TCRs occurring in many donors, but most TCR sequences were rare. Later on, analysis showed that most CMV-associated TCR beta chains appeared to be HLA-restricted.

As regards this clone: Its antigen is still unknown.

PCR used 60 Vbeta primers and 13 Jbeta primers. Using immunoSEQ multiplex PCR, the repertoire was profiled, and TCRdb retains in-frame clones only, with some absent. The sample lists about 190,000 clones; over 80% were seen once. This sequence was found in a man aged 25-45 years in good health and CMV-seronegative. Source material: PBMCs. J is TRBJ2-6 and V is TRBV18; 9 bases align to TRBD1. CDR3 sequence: CASSPPWGTGSGANVLTF. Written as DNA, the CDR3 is TGTGCCAGCTCACCCCCGTGGGGGACAGGGTCTGGGGCCAACGTCCTGACTTTC.